This is a list of T cell receptor beta chains from one sample in a study of CD8 T cells in acute hepatitis C reinfection. Profiled with immunoSEQ multiplex PCR; TCRdb holds only in-frame clones, not every one. The data hold more than 35,000 clones, with 85% to 90% observed a single time. Sequenced: naive CD8+ T cells from PBMCs. The receptors originated from a man younger than 40 with chronic hepatitis C. Both conserved end residues are part of each CDR3. The order of the fields is J gene, clone size, V gene, D gene, CDR3 DNA, CDR3 protein. D genes are given only for firm matches. Only part of the rows carry a size: once, few, many, or a class if the clone is expanded.

TRBJ2-5,.,TRBV13,TRBD1,TGTGCCAGCAACCCGGCTGGGCAGGGGGCCCAGTACTTC,CASNPAGQGAQYF
TRBJ2-5,.,TRBV4-1,.,TGCGCCAGCAGCCAAGATGGCGTGACCCAGTACTTC,CASSQDGVTQYF
TRBJ2-5,.,TRBV2,.,TGTGCCAGCAGTGAAGCGTTAGGGGGGCCGGGAGAGACCCAGTACTTC,CASSEALGGPGETQYF
TRBJ2-7,.,TRBV27,.,TGTGCCAGCAGTTCCGGGACCTACGAGCAGTACTTC,CASSSGTYEQYF
TRBJ1-1,.,TRBV13,.,TGTGCCAGCAGCTTCGGACTGGGCGTGAACACTGAAGCTTTCTTT,CASSFGLGVNTEAFF
TRBJ1-3,.,TRBV18,TRBD1,TGTGCCAGCTCACCCCGGGACAGGGGTTACGGAAACACCATATATTTT,CASSPRDRGYGNTIYF
TRBJ2-3,.,TRBV4-2,TRBD2,TGTGCCAGCACCCAAAATTCCCTACTAGCGGGCACAGATACGCAGTATTTT,CASTQNSLLAGTDTQYF
TRBJ2-1,.,TRBV6-6,.,TGTGCCAGCAGTTACTCTGGTGCGGGATGGGAGCAGTTCTTC,CASSYSGAGWEQFF
TRBJ2-7,.,TRBV14,.,TGTGCCAGCAGCCAAGAAGCGGCTCGTGCAGGATCCTACGAGCAGTACTTC,CASSQEAARAGSYEQYF
TRBJ2-7,.,TRBV27,TRBD2,TGTGCCAGCAGTTATCGAAGCGGGGGTTACGAGCAGTACTTC,CASSYRSGGYEQYF
TRBJ2-7,.,TRBV19,TRBD1,TGTGCCAGTAGTAAGGCCCCCCTCAGGGGGAGCTCCTACGAGCAGTACTTC,CASSKAPLRGSSYEQYF
TRBJ1-1,.,TRBV6-6,.,TGTGCCAGCAGTTACCCAGGTTACACTGAAGCTTTCTTT,CASSYPGYTEAFF
TRBJ2-5,.,TRBV7-2,.,TGTGCCAGCAGCTTAGTTCCGTTGTCCCAAGAGACCCAGTACTTC,CASSLVPLSQETQYF
TRBJ2-4,few,TRBV5-6,.,TGTGCCAGCAGCCTAGGGTTGGGACGGGGCCCTAACATTCAGTACTTC,CASSLGLGRGPNIQYF
TRBJ2-3,.,TRBV29-1,TRBD1,TGCAGCGTTGACCGGCGGGACAGGGGCCCAGATACGCAGTATTTT,CSVDRRDRGPDTQYF
TRBJ2-1,.,TRBV13,.,TGTGCCAGCACCCCCGCCTCCTCCTACAATGAGCAGTTCTTC,CASTPASSYNEQFF